These 23 T cell receptor beta chains share one sample of origin, sequenced in a study of T cell clonality in common variable immunodeficiency. The assay was immunoSEQ multiplex PCR, and TCRdb's table has in-frame clones only and misses some. Recorded here are about 39,000 clones, none singletons. The specimen sequenced was peripheral blood mononuclear cells. These receptors all come from a person aged 18 to 75 in good health.

At least ten counts were recorded for this clone. The CDR3 region is CASSLSGGNSPLHF. The DNA read from the CDR3 is TGTGCCAGCAGCTTATCAGGGGGCAATTCACCC. V gene TRBV5-6 combines with J gene TRBJ1-6; 8 positions match TRBD1. The read stops 3 residues short of the end of the CDR3; the missing end is completed from the germline J gene. The CDR3 is 14 residues long. Germline assignment: CDR1 SGHDT and CDR2 YYEEEE. Trimming removed 2 bases from V and 7 bases from J; junction bases left unmatched: 2.

This clone occurred many times. Incomplete CDR3 DNA: TGTGCCAGCAGCCCCCGACTAGCGGGAGTAAGGTACAATGAG. Protein product: CASSPRLAGVRYNE. The entire CDR3 protein reads CASSPRLAGVRYNEQFF. The chain is built from TRBV14 and TRBJ2-1, with 12 nucleotides matching TRBD2. Read data end 3 residues before the CDR3 end; the end is taken from the germline J gene. Germline CDR1 and CDR2: SGHDN and FVKESK. J lost 4 bases, V lost 4 bases, and 8 bases had no gene match. This CDR3 has 17 residues.

This clone was seen at least ten times. The DNA ends 3 residues before the CDR3 does, and the rest of the CDR3 is filled in from the germline J gene. This sequence joins TRBV6-2 or TRBV6-3 and TRBJ2-1; 7 bases line up with TRBD2. This CDR3 comprises 13 residues. Germline CDR1 reads MNHEY; CDR2 reads SVGEGT. After removal of 8 bases from V and 8 bases from J, the junction contained 9 bases not matched to a gene. Partial CDR3 DNA: TGTGCCAGCGAGCTAGCGGAACGCGATGAG. Translation: CASELAERDE. The whole CDR3 reads CASELAERDEQFF.

This clone was observed at least ten times. The CDR3 end falls 3 residues outside the read, so it is completed with the germline J gene. This rearrangement joins TRBV19 to TRBJ2-3; D is ambiguous. From germline, CDR1 is LNHDA and CDR2 SQIVND (reference sequence). Trimming cost V 3 bases and J 4 bases, with 11 bases left between them. The CDR3 is 14 residues long. The CDR3 DNA, read in part, is TGTGCCAGTAGTATTACTCAACGCGCAGATACG. Protein sequence: CASSITQRADT. The entire CDR3 sequence reads CASSITQRADTQYF. Drawing the rest from reference TRBV19 and TRBJ2-3, the complete variable domain is DGGITQSPKYLFRKEGQNVTLSCEQNLNHDAMYWYRQDPGQGLRLIYYSQIVNDFQKGDIAEGYSVSREKKESFPLTVTSAQKNPTAFYLCASSITQRADTQYFGPGTRLTVL.

This clone showed up just a few times. Read data end 3 residues before the CDR3 end; the end is taken from the germline J gene. This rearrangement joins TRBV19 to TRBJ2-2; 12 bases line up with TRBD2. V was clipped by 6 bases and J by 7 bases; unmatched bases: 6. The CDR3 spans 15 residues. Germline CDR1 is LNHDA and CDR2 is SQIVND (reference sequence). CDR3 DNA, as far as it was read: TGTGCCAGTAGCCGACTAGCGGGAGAGGTCGGGGAG. It specifies CASSRLAGEVGE. The full CDR3 reads CASSRLAGEVGELFF.

There are many counts of this clone. The DNA ends 3 residues before the CDR3 does, and the rest of the CDR3 is filled in from the germline J gene. The V gene is TRBV30, the J gene TRBJ1-3; D might be TRBD1 (5 bases). Germline loops: CDR1 GTSNPN, CDR2 SVGIG (reference sequence). CDR3 length: 12 amino acids. The V end was cut by 2 bases, the J end by 4 bases, with 6 bases between. CDR3 sequence: CAWSRQGNTIYF. CDR3 bases read: TGTGCCTGGAGTCGACAGGGAAACACC. Full variable domain (outside the CDR3, taken from reference TRBV30 and TRBJ1-3): SQTIHQWPATLVQPVGSPLSLECTVEGTSNPNLYWYRQAAGRGLQLLFYSVGIGQISSEVPQNLSASRPQDRQFILSSKKLLLSDSGFYLCAWSRQGNTIYFGEGSWLTVV.

This clone was seen repeatedly, ten times or more. The CDR3 end is not reached by the read, which stops 3 residues before it; the germline J gene fills it in. J is TRBJ2-1 and V is TRBV5-4, with a weak D call TRBD1 (5 bases). Trimming left V 0 bases short and J 4 bases short, with 11 bases between. This CDR3 has 15 residues. CDR1 is SGHNT, CDR2 YYREEE, per germline (reference sequence). The CDR3 is CASSLAGKSYNEQFF. Partial CDR3 DNA: TGTGCCAGCAGCTTGGCAGGGAAATCTTACAATGAG.

The sample holds many counts of this clone. The sequence runs out 3 residues before the end of the CDR3; the remainder is reconstructed from the germline J gene. The V and J genes are TRBV20-1 and TRBJ1-2, with D possibly matching TRBD1 (5 bases). This CDR3 has 13 amino acids. Germline V gene data show CDR1 as DFQATT and CDR2 as SNEGSKA (reference sequence). The V end was cut by 1 base, the J end by 7 bases, with 13 bases between. The covered CDR3 bases are TGCAGTGCTAGAGTCCGCCCCGGGGGTGGC. Encoded protein: CSARVRPGGG. The full CDR3 sequence reads CSARVRPGGGYTF.

This clone was counted at least ten times. Coverage ceases 3 residues before the CDR3 finishes, and the germline J gene fills in the end. This chain connects TRBV4-1 to TRBJ2-3; 11 bases are a match to TRBD1. Germline lookup yields CDR1 MGHRA and CDR2 YSYEKL. The J segment lost 2 bases and the V segment lost 2 bases, leaving 6 bases of the junction unmatched. The CDR3 length is 17 residues. Here the CDR3 reads CASSQPPGQGDTDTQYF. The DNA read from the CDR3 is TGCGCCAGCAGCCAACCACCGGGACAGGGGGACACAGATACG.

A word on this clone: The CDR3 is cut off 3 residues early in the read; its end comes from the germline J gene. The chain combines TRBV18 with TRBJ1-2; D remains unclear. The germline gives CDR1 KGHSH, CDR2 LQKENI. This CDR3 is built from 13 residues. CDR3 bases read: TGTGCCAGCTCACCCCCTGCCTCCTACGAC. This sequence encodes CASSPPASYD. The CDR3 in full is CASSPPASYDYTF.

This clone was seen ten or more times. At one of its ends the junction is not consistent with the germline gene, which may arise from a read error. Sequencing ends 3 residues short of the CDR3 end; the germline J gene provides the rest. The chain uses TRBV28 and TRBJ2-5, with 8 bases identical to TRBD2. This CDR3 region has 17 residues. Germline V gives CDR1 MDHEN, CDR2 SYDVKM. The CDR3 reads CVSSSPPDPAGEKTQYF. CDR3 bases read: TGTGTCAGCAGTTCCCCCCCTGACCCAGCGGGAGAGAAGACC.

This clone was counted many times. The read terminates 3 residues before the CDR3 end, so the remaining end is supplied by the germline J gene. The chain combines TRBV5-4 with TRBJ1-1, with a weak D call TRBD1 (6 bases). Germline CDR1 and CDR2: SGHNT and YYREEE (reference sequence). The CDR3 is 13 amino acids. This CDR3 reads CASSLDGRTDAFF. Partial CDR3 DNA: TGTGCCAGCAGCTTGGATGGTAGGACAGAC.

About this clone itself: The read stops 3 residues short of the end of the CDR3; the missing end is completed from the germline J gene. This sample also contains other DNA sequences that code for the same CDR3. The chain links TRBV7-3 to TRBJ1-6, with TRBD1 matching 7 bases. The CDR3 sequence is 16 residues long. Per the germline V gene, CDR1 is SGHTA and CDR2 is FQGTGA. The V segment lost 1 base and the J segment 7 bases; nucleotides outside the gene matches: 7. The part of the CDR3 DNA that was read is TGTGCCAGCAGCTTAAAGGGCGGGACAGTAAATTCACCC. This translates into CASSLKGGTVNSP. The complete CDR3 reads CASSLKGGTVNSPLHF.

This clone was observed a few times. The CDR3 end is not reached by the read, which stops 3 residues before it; the germline J gene fills it in. The chain has TRBV7-8 and TRBJ2-7; 7 nucleotides match TRBD2. The CDR3 totals 15 residues. J gave up 1 base and V 4 bases, and 7 bases lay outside the gene matches. Germline V gene data show CDR1 as SGHVS and CDR2 as FQNEAQ. The sequenced part of the CDR3 DNA is TGTGCCAGCAGCTCGCTAGCGGACCTATCCTACGAG. It codes for CASSSLADLSYE. The full-length CDR3 reads as CASSSLADLSYEQYF.

This clone has a count of ten or more. The read terminates 3 residues ahead of where the CDR3 ends, so the germline J gene completes it. The chain uses TRBV12-3 or TRBV12-4 and TRBJ1-5; 7 nucleotides match TRBD1. This CDR3 spans 15 amino acids. Losses at the gene ends were 5 bases for V and 4 bases for J; bases not matched to a gene: 8. The CDR3 protein is CASSQGGASNQPQHF. The sequenced part of the CDR3 DNA is TGTGCCAGCAGTCAGGGGGGCGCATCAAATCAGCCC.

This clone was counted many times. The CDR3 extends 3 residues past the end of the read, so its final part is completed from the germline J gene. This rearrangement joins TRBV20-1 to TRBJ1-1, with D unclear. The V and J ends lost 1 base and 0 bases respectively, with 9 bases between them. Germline V gene lookup returns CDR1 DFQATT and CDR2 SNEGSKA (reference sequence). The CDR3 sequence is 14 residues long. The part of the CDR3 DNA that was read is TGCAGTGCTAGAGTAGGTACTATGAACACTGAA. Encoded protein: CSARVGTMNTE. The entire CDR3 reads CSARVGTMNTEAFF.

This clone was seen more than once but under ten times. The read ends 3 residues shy of where the CDR3 ends; the end is completed using the germline J gene. The chain carries TRBV7-7 and TRBJ2-3, with 7 nucleotides matching TRBD2. Germline V gene data show CDR1 as SSHAT and CDR2 as FNYEAQ (reference sequence). The CDR3 length is 15 residues. The CDR3 DNA, read in part, is TGTGCCAGCAGCTTAATCGGCGGGAGCCAAGAGACG. This encodes CASSLIGGSQET. The CDR3 as a whole reads CASSLIGGSQETQYF.

The table lists this clone with many counts. Coverage ceases 3 residues before the CDR3 finishes, and the germline J gene fills in the end. The chain couples TRBV12-3 or TRBV12-4 to TRBJ2-3, with TRBD1 as a possible D gene (6 bases). V was shortened by 10 bases and J by 5 bases, with 28 bases between the two germline ends. This CDR3 is built from 17 residues. This CDR3 is CAITMDGTRKSGDTQYF. CDR3 bases read: TGTGCCATCACCATGGACGGGACACGGAAATCCGGAGATACG.

This clone was observed at least ten times. From the germline J gene comes the end of the CDR3, since the read stops 3 residues before it. J is TRBJ2-7 and V is TRBV7-3; weak D call: TRBD2 (6 bases). This CDR3 is built from 14 residues. V gave up 6 bases and J gave up 1 base, with 13 bases separating them. The V gene's germline CDR1 is SGHTA and CDR2 FQGTGA. The CDR3 reads CASSRDSLSYEQYF. The sequenced CDR3 bases are TGTGCCAGCAGTCGGGACTCCTTGTCCTACGAG.

This clone has at least ten counts. The DNA ends 3 residues before the CDR3 does, and the rest of the CDR3 is filled in from the germline J gene. This chain links TRBV5-1 with TRBJ1-6; the D gene is possibly TRBD1 (6 bases). The CDR3 runs to 16 residues. The V end was cut by 4 bases, the J end by 9 bases, with 20 bases between. CDR1 and CDR2 (germline): SGHRS, YFSETQ. Partial CDR3 DNA: TGCGCCAGCAGCCTGGATGGGGGCCGAGGACGTTCACCC. As protein: CASSLDGGRGRSP. The whole CDR3 protein reads CASSLDGGRGRSPLHF. Complete variable domain (other parts from reference TRBV5-1 and TRBJ1-6): KAGVTQTPRYLIKTRGQQVTLSCSPISGHRSVSWYQQTPGQGLQFLFEYFSETQRNKGNFPGRFSGRQFSNSRSEMNVSTLELGDSALYLCASSLDGGRGRSPLHFGNGTRLTVT.

This clone was detected ten times or more. The sequenced fragment ends 3 residues before the CDR3 boundary, so the rest is inferred from the germline J gene. The rearrangement joins TRBV19 to TRBJ1-5; 9 bases map to TRBD1. This CDR3 contains 15 residues. Unmatched junction bases numbered 6, after V lost 5 bases and J lost 4 bases. From germline, CDR1 is LNHDA and CDR2 SQIVND (reference sequence). CDR3: CASSPMTGGNQPQHF. The CDR3 DNA, read in part, is TGTGCCAGTAGTCCAATGACAGGGGGAAATCAGCCC.

This clone was found many times. The observed sequence ends 3 residues before the CDR3 terminus, with the missing tail filled in from the germline J gene. The rearrangement links TRBV6-1 to TRBJ1-3, with D unclear. The germline V and J ends were trimmed by 4 bases and 2 bases, with 9 bases remaining between them. The germline V gene encodes CDR1 MNHNS and CDR2 SASEGT. This CDR3 is built from 14 residues. CDR3 in amino acids: CASSGRAAGNTIYF. Incomplete CDR3 DNA: TGTGCCAGCAGTGGGAGGGCAGCTGGAAACACC.

Ten or more counts support this clone. With the read ending 3 residues before the CDR3 end, the germline J gene is used to fill in that end. The chain combines TRBV28 with TRBJ2-7; 7 nucleotides align to TRBD2. The V gene's germline CDR1 is MDHEN and CDR2 SYDVKM. The CDR3 spans 15 residues. V lost 5 bases and J lost 3; bases outside the gene matches: 10. The DNA read from the CDR3 is TGTGCCAGCAGTCGACCCGGGGAGGGTCGCTACGAG. Its protein is CASSRPGEGRYE. The complete CDR3 sequence is CASSRPGEGRYEQYF.